What follows are 25 T cell receptor beta chains derived from one specimen sequenced in a study of cytomegalovirus exposure and HLA in healthy donors. The PCR employed 60 Vbeta primers together with 13 Jbeta primers. TCRdb's table, derived via immunoSEQ multiplex PCR, lists solely in-frame clones and lacks some. This table has tens of thousands of clones, almost 75% appearing once. Material: PBMCs. The receptors stem from a man in his fifties or sixties in good health and CMV-seronegative.

The gene calls are TRBV29-1 and TRBJ2-1, with D possibly TRBD2 on 7 matching bases. Trimming took 0 bases from V and 10 from J, leaving 13 bases between them. The CDR3 extends over 13 amino acids. Germline assignment: CDR1 SQVTM and CDR2 ANQGSEA. CDR3 in DNA: TGCAGCGTTGAAGAACGGGGGGCTGGGGAGCAGTTCTTC. This gives the protein CSVEERGAGEQFF.

Notes on this clone: Distinct nucleotide sequences in the sample also encode this CDR3. In DNA form, the CDR3 reads TGCACCAGCAGCCAAGATATGGACAGCTCCTATAATTCACCCCTCCACTTT. Its translation is CTSSQDMDSSYNSPLHF. The rearrangement joins TRBV1 to TRBJ1-6; TRBD1, the D gene given by the table, was not confirmed from the DNA. TRBV1 is marked as a pseudogene. This CDR3 comprises 17 residues.

This chain uses TRBV5-1 with TRBJ2-1; TRBD2 matches 13 bases. After removal of 4 bases from V and 4 bases from J, the junction contained 2 bases not matched to a gene. The CDR3 totals 15 residues. Germline V CDR1 and CDR2: SGHRS, YFSETQ. This CDR3 is CASSVGLAGYNEQFF. CDR3 in DNA: TGCGCCAGCAGCGTGGGACTAGCGGGGTACAATGAGCAGTTCTTC.

The chain links TRBV19 to TRBJ1-3, with TRBD1 as a possible D gene (5 bases). The CDR3 has 15 residues. Germline CDR1 LNHDA, CDR2 SQIVND (reference sequence). The V end lost 5 bases, the J end lost 1 base, and 12 bases lay between the germline ends. The CDR3, as DNA: TGTGCCAGTAGTTTCGACAGTCAGTCTGGAAACACCATATATTTT. It specifies CASSFDSQSGNTIYF.

This chain links TRBV10-3 with TRBJ2-1; 9 bases are shared with TRBD1. The CDR3 has 14 residues. CDR1 and CDR2 from the germline V gene are ENHRY and SYGVKD. J lost 7 bases, V lost 5 bases, and 6 bases had no gene match. CDR3 residues: CAISPGQGGNEQFF. The CDR3 DNA reads as TGTGCCATCAGTCCGGGACAGGGAGGGAATGAGCAGTTCTTC.

The J gene is TRBJ1-1, the V gene TRBV7-2; D is perhaps TRBD1 (6 bases). This CDR3 has 15 residues. The germline V gene has CDR1 SGHTA and CDR2 FQGNSA. V was shortened by 6 bases and J by 0 bases, with 14 bases between the two germline ends. In DNA, the CDR3 is TGTGCCAGCAGTTTCCCAGGGGTCGTGAACACTGAAGCTTTCTTT. Translating gives CASSFPGVVNTEAFF.

The CDR3 DNA reads as TGTGCCAGCAGCCAAGCCAGTCGACTAGCGGGCACAGATACGCAGTATTTT. As protein: CASSQASRLAGTDTQYF. V and J are TRBV4-2 and TRBJ2-3; 9 nucleotides match TRBD2. Germline V gene data show CDR1 as LGHNA and CDR2 as YNFKEQ. This CDR3 spans 17 amino acids. The V gene end was trimmed by 1 base and the J gene end by 1 base; junction bases not matched to a gene: 6.

The CDR3 nucleotides are TGCGCCAGCAGCCTGTCGCGCTCCTCTACGCAGTATTTT. Its translation: CASSLSRSSTQYF. The chain employs TRBV5-1 and TRBJ2-3; D gene uncertain. V gave up 4 bases and J gave up 8 bases, with 14 bases separating them. CDR3 length: 13 amino acids. Looked up from germline, CDR1 is SGHRS and CDR2 is YFSETQ.

This clone was seen a few times. The V call is TRBV4-2, the J call TRBJ2-2, with 9 bases matching TRBD1. CDR3 length equals 16 residues. Unmatched junction bases numbered 4, after V lost 4 bases and J lost 1 base. Germline CDR1 and CDR2: LGHNA and YNFKEQ. The CDR3 region is CASSPPGQGNTGELFF. The DNA of the CDR3 is TGTGCCAGCAGCCCTCCGGGACAGGGGAACACCGGGGAGCTGTTTTTT.

The V gene is TRBV7-8, the J gene TRBJ2-2; 9 nucleotides line up with TRBD2. Germline loops: CDR1 SGHVS, CDR2 FQNEAQ. The CDR3 is 16 amino acids. Trimming at V came to 10 bases and at J to 3 bases, leaving 12 bases not matched to a gene. The DNA for the CDR3 is TGTGCCACCGGGGGACGGAGCGGGGGGCACACCGGGGAGCTGTTTTTT. It is translated as CATGGRSGGHTGELFF.

V gene TRBV5-1 combines with J gene TRBJ1-3; D remains ambiguous. This CDR3 spans 15 amino acids. V lost 1 base and J lost 0, with 8 bases in between. The germline V gene has CDR1 SGHRS and CDR2 YFSETQ. The CDR3 sequence is CASSLWGGSGNTIYF. The CDR3 DNA reads TGCGCCAGCAGCTTGTGGGGAGGCTCTGGAAACACCATATATTTT.

The CDR3: CSVRTGTGTVAGANVLTF. In DNA, the CDR3 is TGCAGCGTCCGAACCGGGACAGGGACGGTCGCTGGGGCCAACGTCCTGACTTTC. The chain couples TRBV29-1 to TRBJ2-6, with 9 bases matching TRBD1. The CDR3 is made up of 18 amino acids. CDR1 and CDR2 from the germline V gene are SQVTM and ANQGSEA. J was trimmed by 2 bases and V by 6 bases; bases with no gene match: 14.

CDR3 residues: CASSSRTDRGENIQYF. Written as DNA, the CDR3 is TGTGCCAGCAGCTCGCGAACCGACAGGGGGGAAAACATTCAGTACTTC. V usage is TRBV5-6 and J usage is TRBJ2-4; 9 bases fit TRBD1. The V gene end was trimmed by 3 bases and the J gene end by 5 bases; junction bases not matched to a gene: 9. This CDR3 contains 16 residues. Per germline, CDR1 SGHDT and CDR2 YYEEEE.

This chain connects TRBV4-2 to TRBJ2-7, with 12 bases aligning to TRBD1. The CDR3 runs 15 residues. V dropped 1 base and J dropped 5; count of bases not matched to a gene: 3. Germline CDR1 reads LGHNA; CDR2 reads YNFKEQ. CDR3 amino acids: CASSQAGTGGDEQYF. The CDR3 DNA reads as TGTGCCAGCAGCCAAGCCGGGACAGGGGGCGACGAGCAGTACTTC.

Note on this clone: In the same sample, other DNA sequences code for this CDR3. The chain links TRBV9 to TRBJ1-1; TRBD1 is a possible D gene (6 bases). CDR1 is SGDLS and CDR2 is YYNGEE in the germline V gene. V was shortened by 2 bases and J by 4 bases, with 15 bases between the two germline ends. CDR3 length: 15 residues. CDR3 residues: CASSVGAGVGTEAFF. DNA for the CDR3: TGTGCCAGCAGCGTGGGGGCCGGCGTGGGCACTGAAGCTTTCTTT.

The chain combines TRBV4-1 with TRBJ1-1; D may be TRBD1 (5 bases). This CDR3 region has 16 residues. Looked up from germline, CDR1 is MGHRA and CDR2 is YSYEKL. V was trimmed by 1 base and J by 2 bases, leaving 14 bases between them. The CDR3 here is CASSQVRGHTNTEAFF. CDR3 nucleotides: TGCGCCAGCAGCCAAGTTCGAGGACATACTAACACTGAAGCTTTCTTT.

This rearrangement joins TRBV5-1 to TRBJ2-1; D gene uncertain. Germline lookup yields CDR1 SGHRS and CDR2 YFSETQ. The germline V and J ends were trimmed by 2 bases and 0 bases, with 12 bases remaining between them. This CDR3 comprises 16 residues. For the CDR3, the DNA is TGCGCCAGCAGCTTTTCCCAGAGGAGCTCCTACAATGAGCAGTTCTTC. Protein sequence: CASSFSQRSSYNEQFF.

The chain's CDR3 is CSVRQGTLYEQYF. In DNA form, the CDR3 reads TGCAGCGTTAGACAGGGGACCCTCTACGAGCAGTACTTC. V usage is TRBV29-1 and J usage is TRBJ2-7, with TRBD1 identical over 8 bases. This CDR3 has 13 residues. Germline V gene lookup returns CDR1 SQVTM and CDR2 ANQGSEA. V dropped 5 bases and J dropped 3; count of bases not matched to a gene: 6.

J is TRBJ2-3 and V is TRBV7-8, with TRBD2 as a possible D gene (5 bases). The CDR3 is made up of 15 amino acids. Germline V gene lookup returns CDR1 SGHVS and CDR2 FQNEAQ. Trimming removed 5 bases from V and 3 bases from J, with 15 bases in between. The CDR3 here is CASSPNVGVTDTQYF. In DNA, the CDR3 is TGTGCCAGCAGCCCGAATGTCGGGGTAACAGATACGCAGTATTTT.

The V gene is TRBV5-1, the J gene TRBJ1-1; TRBD1 matches 8 bases. Germline CDR1 SGHRS, CDR2 YFSETQ. CDR3 size: 17 residues. The V and J ends lost 4 bases and 0 bases, in that order; junction bases with no gene match: 11. CDR3 protein: CASSRSTTGAMNTEAFF. CDR3 in DNA: TGCGCCAGCAGCAGATCCACGACAGGGGCCATGAACACTGAAGCTTTCTTT.

The chain combines TRBV6-5 with TRBJ1-2; a possible D gene is TRBD1 (6 bases). Germline V gene lookup returns CDR1 MNHEY and CDR2 SVGAGI. This CDR3 region has 13 residues. Trimming pared 6 bases from V and 12 bases from J, leaving 20 bases between. CDR3 amino acids: CASSPPGASKHTF. CDR3 DNA sequence: TGTGCCAGCAGCCCCCCAGGGGCCTCCAAACACACCTTC.

The chain combines TRBV7-9 with TRBJ1-2; 7 bases match TRBD1. V lost 1 base and J lost 3; bases outside the gene matches: 11. CDR3 length: 17 amino acids. Per germline, CDR1 SEHNR and CDR2 FQNEAQ (reference sequence). CDR3 sequence reads: CASSLVTPGQRDYGYTF. The CDR3 nucleotides are TGTGCCAGCAGCTTAGTAACGCCGGGACAGAGAGACTATGGCTACACCTTC.

The rearrangement joins TRBV19 to TRBJ1-1; perhaps TRBD1 as D (5 bases). Trimming left V 3 bases short and J 1 base short, with 12 bases between. The CDR3 sequence is 15 residues long. Germline lookup yields CDR1 LNHDA and CDR2 SQIVND (reference sequence). DNA for the CDR3: TGTGCCAGTAGTATCGGGGGAACAGGGAACACTGAAGCTTTCTTT. It specifies CASSIGGTGNTEAFF.

The chain employs TRBV7-9 and TRBJ2-1, with 9 bases lining up with TRBD2. The germline V gene encodes CDR1 SEHNR and CDR2 FQNEAQ (reference sequence). This CDR3 contains 15 residues. The trim removed 5 bases at V and 4 bases at J, leaving 6 bases unmatched. CDR3 sequence: CASSQSGGLYNEQFF. The CDR3, as DNA: TGTGCCAGCAGCCAAAGCGGGGGGCTTTACAATGAGCAGTTCTTC.

This chain connects TRBV18 to TRBJ2-7; 7 nucleotides align to TRBD1. The J segment lost 1 base and the V segment lost 6 bases, leaving 12 bases of the junction unmatched. The CDR3 spans 16 residues. Germline V gene data show CDR1 as KGHSH and CDR2 as LQKENI. CDR3 DNA sequence: TGTGCCAGCTCCCGCAATCAGGGGGTGACGTCCTACGAGCAGTACTTC. Translation: CASSRNQGVTSYEQYF.